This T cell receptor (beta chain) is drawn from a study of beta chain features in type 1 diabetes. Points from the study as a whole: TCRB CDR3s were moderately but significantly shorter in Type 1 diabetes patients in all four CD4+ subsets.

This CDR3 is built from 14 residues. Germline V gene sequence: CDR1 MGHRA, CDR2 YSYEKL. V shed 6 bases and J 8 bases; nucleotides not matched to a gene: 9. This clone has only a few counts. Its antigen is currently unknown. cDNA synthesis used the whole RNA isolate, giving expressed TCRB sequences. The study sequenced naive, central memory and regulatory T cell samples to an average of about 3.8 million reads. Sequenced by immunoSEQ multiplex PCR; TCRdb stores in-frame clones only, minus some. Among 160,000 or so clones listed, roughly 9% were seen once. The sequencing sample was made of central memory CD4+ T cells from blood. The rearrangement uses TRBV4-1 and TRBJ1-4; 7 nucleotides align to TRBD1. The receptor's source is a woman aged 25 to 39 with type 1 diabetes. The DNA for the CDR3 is TGCGCCAGCAGGGATCCAGGGGGAGGCGAAAAACTGTTTTTT. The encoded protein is CASRDPGGGEKLFF.